This T cell receptor beta chain was retrieved from a study of blood T cell repertoires in COVID-19 (dated by TCRdb to about 2020). Some background on the complete study: Samples covering the acute and convalescent phases of COVID-19 were provided by collaborators in the United States, Italy and Spain. The samples were drawn from two sources: the first 160 participants of the ongoing ImmuneRACE study, and 1,200 or so subjects contributed by 6 global collaborators. Where available, HLA class I and class II types were obtained from metadata supplied by the sample provider rather than from assay-based typing. The sample metadata nearly always contained a de-identified subject ID, COVID-19 status, age in years and sex. The repertoires were released in a freely available public database meant as a resource for research on the immune response to SARS-CoV-2. The material from the prospective study consisted of cDNA or gDNA derived from T cells, B-cell-depleted T cells, or PBMCs. Subjects who had been exposed to COVID-19, were actively infected with it, or had recovered from it provided the deeply sampled blood TCRbeta repertoires that made up the dataset. What the study reported, not specific to this receptor: The quantity of clinical and demographic metadata differed by source and by participant and was supplied without curation.

One collaborating source in Seattle enrolled patients while the patients were actively infected and followed the patients over time throughout the course of disease. Each collaborating institution followed its own protocols to collect whole blood in K2EDTA tubes. For TCRbeta analysis, collaborators shipped samples in one of three forms: frozen whole blood, isolated PBMCs, or DNA extracted from either of those sample types. The immunoSEQ Assay, a bias-controlled multiplex PCR, was used to amplify TCRbeta CDR3 regions from genomic DNA. Regarding the original processing steps: The number of nucleated cells in each sample was estimated by amplification of reference gene primers within the assay. To quantify the absolute abundance of each unique TCRbeta CDR3 rearrangement, sequence reads were collapsed and filtered. For each sample, productive Simpson clonality was calculated as the square root of Simpson's diversity index across productive rearrangements. Held by TCRdb, this immuneACCESS table contains in-frame sequences only and omits some clones. Under half of the omission traces to an unresolved V gene where checked; the cause of the rest is unknown. V and J calls and clone size are as listed in that table; D and trimming were resolved from the DNA. The sample table lists just over 150,000 clones, less than 85% of them with a count of one. The leading ten clones occupy roughly 7% of the sample.

On this clone itself: Its antigen remains unidentified. Per-nucleotide qualities are absent, and no much larger clonotype sits a single base away.

What was sequenced was peripheral blood. The source of this sequence is a woman in her forties with COVID-19, enrolled during active disease.

The CDR3 amino acid sequence is: CASSNSGQGDGYTF. The DNA sequence reads TGTGCCAGCAGCAACTCGGGACAGGGGGACGGCTACACCTTC. The chain is made from TRBV7-3 and TRBJ1-2, with 11 bases aligning to TRBD1. Reading the germline V gene gives CDR1 SGHTA and CDR2 FQGTGA. From the cysteine through the phenylalanine, the CDR3 covers 14 amino acids. Solely the CDR3 DNA is kept, with 42 bases framed from the first base. V has 5 bases trimmed and J has 8 bases trimmed; junction bases matching no gene number 7. The CDR3, completed at both ends by the reference TRBV7-3 and TRBJ1-2 genes, gives the full variable domain GAGVSQTPSNKVTEKGKYVELRCDPISGHTALYWYRQSLGQGPEFLIYFQGTGAADDSGLPNDRFFAVRPEGSVSTLKIQRTERGDSAVYLCASSNSGQGDGYTFGSGTRLTVV.